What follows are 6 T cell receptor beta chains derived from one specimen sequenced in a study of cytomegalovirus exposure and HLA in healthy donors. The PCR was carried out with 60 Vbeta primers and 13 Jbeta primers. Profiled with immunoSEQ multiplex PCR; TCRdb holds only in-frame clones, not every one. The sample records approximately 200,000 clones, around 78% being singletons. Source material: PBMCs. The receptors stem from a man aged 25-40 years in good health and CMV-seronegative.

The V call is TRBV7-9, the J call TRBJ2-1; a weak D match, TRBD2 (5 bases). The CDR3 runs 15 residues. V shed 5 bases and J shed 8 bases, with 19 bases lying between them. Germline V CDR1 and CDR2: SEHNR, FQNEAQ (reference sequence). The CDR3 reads CASSHSADSDYEQFF. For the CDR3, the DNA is TGTGCCAGCAGCCACTCGGCTGATAGCGACTATGAGCAGTTCTTC.

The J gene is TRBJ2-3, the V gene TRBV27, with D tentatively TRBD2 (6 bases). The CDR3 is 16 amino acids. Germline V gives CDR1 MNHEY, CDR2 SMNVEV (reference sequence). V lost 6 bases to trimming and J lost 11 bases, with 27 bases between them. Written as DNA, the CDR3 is TGTGCCAGCAGGCCCCTAGGAGCGGGTGAACCCCCCATGCAGTATTTT. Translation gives CASRPLGAGEPPMQYF.

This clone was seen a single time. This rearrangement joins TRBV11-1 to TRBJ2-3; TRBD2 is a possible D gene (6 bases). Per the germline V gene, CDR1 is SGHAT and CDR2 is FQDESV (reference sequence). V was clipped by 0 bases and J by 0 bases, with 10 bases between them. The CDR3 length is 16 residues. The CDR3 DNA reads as TGTGCCAGCAGCTTAGCGGGAGGCAAAAGCACAGATACGCAGTATTTT. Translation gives CASSLAGGKSTDTQYF.

In DNA, the CDR3 is TGTGCCAGCAGTTTGCGGGAGACTTACTACAATGAGCAGTTCTTC. Translated: CASSLRETYYNEQFF. The V and J genes are TRBV28 and TRBJ2-1, with 7 bases matching TRBD2. The CDR3 contains 15 residues. CDR1 and CDR2 (germline): MDHEN, SYDVKM. V lost 3 bases, J lost 3 bases, and 5 bases stayed unmatched.

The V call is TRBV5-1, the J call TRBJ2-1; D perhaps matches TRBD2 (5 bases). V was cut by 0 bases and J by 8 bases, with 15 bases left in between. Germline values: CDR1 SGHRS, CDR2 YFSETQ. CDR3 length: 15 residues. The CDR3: CASSLVGLGSDEQFF. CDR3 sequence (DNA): TGCGCCAGCAGCTTGGTAGGACTGGGCAGCGATGAGCAGTTCTTC.

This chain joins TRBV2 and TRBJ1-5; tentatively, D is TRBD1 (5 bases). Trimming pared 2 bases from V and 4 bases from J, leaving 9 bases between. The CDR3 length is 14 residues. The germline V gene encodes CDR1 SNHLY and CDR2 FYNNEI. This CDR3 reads CASSERQRNQPQHF. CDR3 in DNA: TGTGCCAGCAGTGAACGACAGAGAAATCAGCCCCAGCATTTT.